This entry lists 17 T cell receptor beta chains sequenced from one sample in a study of T cell repertoires in cytomegalovirus infection. TCRdb called the reads again in MiXCR, with one record for every CDR3 protein. Of approximately 400,000 distinct CDR3 sequences listed, around 32% are singletons. The sequenced material came from PBMCs. The receptors originated from a human donor in good health (CMV status not recorded). Some clones in this sample may be carry-over from other donors' samples.

This chain connects TRBV6-5 to TRBJ1-5, with D perhaps TRBD1 (6 bases). Germline CDR1 and CDR2: MNHEY and SVGAGI. The V gene lost 0 bases and the J gene lost 2 bases, with 11 bases spanning the gap. The CDR3 covers 16 residues. This CDR3 is CASSYSSGGGNQPQHF. The CDR3 coding sequence is TGTGCCAGCAGTTACTCTTCCGGGGGCGGCAATCAGCCCCAGCATTTT.

A note on this clonotype: Being one base from a much bigger clone, this may be a read error. V and J are TRBV7-3 and TRBJ1-1, with D possibly TRBD1 on 5 matching bases. CDR3 size: 13 residues. V was pared by 1 base and J by 8 bases, with 11 bases between. The germline gives CDR1 SGHTA, CDR2 FQGTGA. CDR3 DNA sequence: TGTGCCAGCAGCTTAAATTTACAGGTAGAAGCTTTCTTT. Translating it yields CASSLNLQVEAFF.

This clonotype has at least ten counts. The gene calls are TRBV7-6 and TRBJ1-6, with TRBD1 as a possible D gene (5 bases). The CDR3 spans 16 residues. V was cut by 1 base and J by 0 bases, with 7 bases left in between. Germline V lookup: CDR1 SGHVS, CDR2 FNYEAQ. The CDR3 loop is CASSLGGSSYNSPLHF. The CDR3 region has the DNA TGTGCCAGCAGCTTAGGGGGCAGCTCCTATAATTCACCCCTCCACTTT.

There are many counts of this clonotype. The chain recombines TRBV10-2 with TRBJ1-1; D gene unclear. Germline CDR1 WSHSY, CDR2 SAAADI. CDR3 size: 13 residues. V shed 8 bases and J shed 11 bases, with 21 bases lying between them. CDR3 amino acids: CASRDRGTWAAFF. The CDR3 DNA follows: TGCGCCAGCCGCGACCGAGGCACCTGGGCCGCTTTCTTT.

The chain combines TRBV6-1 with TRBJ1-1; tentative D call: TRBD1 (5 bases). The V gene lost 6 bases and the J gene lost 8 bases, with 16 bases spanning the gap. CDR1 and CDR2 from the germline V gene are MNHNS and SASEGT. This CDR3 is built from 13 residues. The CDR3 is CASSPLGAGEAFF. The CDR3 nucleotides are TGTGCCAGCAGCCCCCTTGGGGCAGGGGAAGCTTTCTTT.

Notes on this clonotype: This could be a read error, since a much larger clone is one nucleotide away. The chain joins TRBV7-2 to TRBJ2-1; D call uncertain. V lost 3 bases and J lost 9, with 15 bases in between. Germline V gene data show CDR1 as SGHTA and CDR2 as FQGNSA. The CDR3 length is 14 residues. The CDR3 sequence: CASSFGRASREQFF. The CDR3 coding sequence is TGTGCCAGCAGCTTTGGACGAGCATCCCGTGAGCAGTTCTTC.

Worth noting for this clonotype: The junction shows a germline mismatch at one end, possibly a read error. This CDR3 is CASSAPPYASSYNEQLF. In DNA, the CDR3 is TGTGCCAGCAGCGCGCCCCCCTACGCGAGCTCCTACAATGAGCAGTTATTC. This chain links TRBV7-2 with TRBJ2-1; D gene unclear. From germline, CDR1 is SGHTA and CDR2 FQGNSA. This CDR3 comprises 17 residues.

V gene TRBV20-1 combines with J gene TRBJ2-1; 14 nucleotides align to TRBD2. This CDR3 has 18 amino acids. Per germline, CDR1 DFQATT and CDR2 SNEGSKA (reference sequence). V lost 1 base, J lost 0 bases, and 5 bases stayed unmatched. For the CDR3, the DNA is TGCAGTGCTAGAGTCGGTGGGACTAGCGGGGGCTCCTACAATGAGCAGTTCTTC. Encoded protein: CSARVGGTSGGSYNEQFF.

In its sample, this clonotype was seen many times. The chain links TRBV25-1 to TRBJ2-3, with 7 bases identical to TRBD1. The CDR3 is made up of 13 amino acids. Germline V gene data show CDR1 as MGHDK and CDR2 as SYGVNS. J lost 0 bases, V lost 9 bases, and 3 bases had no gene match. This CDR3 reads CARTGPSTDTQYF. CDR3 nucleotides: TGTGCCAGGACAGGGCCTAGCACAGATACGCAGTATTTT.

The rearrangement uses TRBV12-3 or TRBV12-4 and TRBJ2-3, with TRBD2 matching over 11 bases. The CDR3 runs 16 residues. The junction had 8 bases not matched to a gene; V was cut back by 4 bases and J by 5 bases. This chain's CDR3 is CASSSPRLAGKDTQYF. In nucleotides, the CDR3 is TGTGCCAGCAGTTCCCCCAGACTAGCGGGGAAAGATACGCAGTATTTT.

This clonotype has ten or more counts. This chain links TRBV7-2 with TRBJ2-1, with TRBD1 identical over 7 bases. CDR1 and CDR2 from the germline V gene are SGHTA and FQGNSA. The CDR3 contains 16 residues. With V trimmed by 5 bases and J by 5 bases, 12 bases remained unmatched. The CDR3 DNA is TGTGCCAGCAGCCCCCCCGGGACAGTAATAAACAATGAGCAGTTCTTC. It yields the protein CASSPPGTVINNEQFF.

A note on this clonotype: This may be a read error: a much more frequent sequence differs by one nucleotide. The V call is TRBV7-8, the J call TRBJ2-2, with D unclear. Germline V CDR1 and CDR2: SGHVS, FQNEAQ. The CDR3 has 13 residues. CDR3 DNA sequence: TGTGCCAGCACCCAGGCGAACACCGTGGAGCTGTTTTTT. It translates to CASTQANTVELFF.

The rearrangement joins TRBV20-1 to TRBJ2-1; D gene ambiguous. The germline V gene has CDR1 DFQATT and CDR2 SNEGSKA (reference sequence). This CDR3 is 16 amino acids long. V lost 6 bases to trimming and J lost 8 bases, with 26 bases between them. CDR3 in amino acids: CSAAPPDPINTDEQFF. For the CDR3, the DNA is TGCAGTGCGGCACCCCCGGACCCAATTAATACCGATGAGCAGTTCTTC.

With regard to this clonotype: A read error is possible here, since a much larger clone lies one base away. This chain uses TRBV7-2 with TRBJ2-1; tentative D call: TRBD2 (5 bases). CDR3 size: 12 residues. Per the germline V gene, CDR1 is SGHTA and CDR2 is FQGNSA. The chain's CDR3 is CASSFGENEHFF. CDR3 nucleotide sequence: TGTGCCAGCAGCTTCGGGGAGAATGAGCATTTCTTC.

As for this clonotype: This may be a read error: a much more frequent sequence differs by one nucleotide. The CDR3 DNA sequence: TGTGCCCGCAGCATATCCCGAGGGACGAAAGAGACCCAGTACTTC. It is translated as CARSISRGTKETQYF. The gene calls are TRBV6-6 and TRBJ2-5; D may be TRBD1 or TRBD2 (5 bases each). The CDR3 is 15 amino acids. Per the germline V gene, CDR1 is MNHNY and CDR2 is SVGAGI (reference sequence).

This chain links TRBV11-2 with TRBJ1-1, with D uncertain. This CDR3 has 14 amino acids. Germline CDR1 SGHAT, CDR2 FQNNGV. The ends were cut back, 5 bases at V and 5 bases at J, with 15 bases in the middle. The CDR3 DNA follows: TGTGCCAGCAGCCCTGGCCTCGGTGGGACTGAAGCTTTCTTT. It specifies CASSPGLGGTEAFF.

The chain joins TRBV20-1 to TRBJ2-3; D uncertain. Germline CDR1 reads DFQATT; CDR2 reads SNEGSKA (reference sequence). V was cut by 3 bases and J by 2 bases, with 12 bases left in between. The CDR3 runs 14 residues. The CDR3 here is CSASRTVNTDTQYF. The DNA of the CDR3 is TGCAGTGCTAGCCGAACGGTGAACACAGATACGCAGTATTTT.